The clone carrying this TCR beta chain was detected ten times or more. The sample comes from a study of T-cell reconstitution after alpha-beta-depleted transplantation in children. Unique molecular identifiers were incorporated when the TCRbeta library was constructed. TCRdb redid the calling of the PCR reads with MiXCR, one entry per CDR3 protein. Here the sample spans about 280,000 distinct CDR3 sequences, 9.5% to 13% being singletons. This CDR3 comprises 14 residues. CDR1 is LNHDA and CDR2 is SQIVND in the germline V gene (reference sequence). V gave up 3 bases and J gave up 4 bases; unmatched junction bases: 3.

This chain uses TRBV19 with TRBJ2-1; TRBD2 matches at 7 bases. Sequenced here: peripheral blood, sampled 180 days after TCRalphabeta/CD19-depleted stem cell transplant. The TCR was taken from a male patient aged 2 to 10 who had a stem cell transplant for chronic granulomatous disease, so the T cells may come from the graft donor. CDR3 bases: TGTGCCAGTAGTATCGGGGACTATTACAATGAGCAGTTCTTC. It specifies CASSIGDYYNEQFF.